These 19 T cell receptor beta chains came from one sample sequenced in a study of blood T cell repertoires in COVID-19. Clones were sequenced by immunoSEQ multiplex PCR, and TCRdb holds only the in-frame ones, with some missing. The sample has some 200,000 clones, approximately 80% seen once; the top ten hold about 13%. The sample was peripheral blood. Receptors originate from a human donor in a cohort sampled during active COVID-19.

The chain has TRBV9 and TRBJ2-1; TRBD2 agrees at 14 bases. CDR1 and CDR2 from the germline V gene are SGDLS and YYNGEE. The CDR3 is 18 amino acids. The ends lost 4 bases at V and 4 bases at J; junction bases unmatched: 10. The CDR3 sequence is CASSHGTSGGRLYNEQFF. The CDR3 bases are TGTGCCAGCAGCCACGGGACTAGCGGGGGCCGGCTTTACAATGAGCAGTTCTTC. Full variable domain (remainder filled in from reference TRBV9 and TRBJ2-1): DSGVTQTPKHLITATGQRVTLRCSPRSGDLSVYWYQQSLDQGLQFLIQYYNGEERAKGNILERFSAQQFPDLHSELNLSSLELGDSALYFCASSHGTSGGRLYNEQFFGPGTRLTVL.

This chain joins TRBV19 and TRBJ2-7; 8 nucleotides line up with TRBD1. This CDR3 is built from 14 residues. With V trimmed by 5 bases and J by 7 bases, 10 bases remained unmatched. Germline assignment: CDR1 LNHDA and CDR2 SQIVND (reference sequence). The CDR3 region has the DNA TGTGCCAGTAGTCTCGGACAGGGATGGCTAGAGCAGTACTTC. Translation gives CASSLGQGWLEQYF.

The chain uses TRBV7-9 and TRBJ1-4; no clear D gene. This CDR3 region has 14 residues. V lost 5 bases to trimming and J lost 2 bases, with 9 bases between them. Germline V gene data show CDR1 as SEHNR and CDR2 as FQNEAQ (reference sequence). This chain's CDR3 is CASSPSGTNEKLFF. The CDR3 nucleotides read TGTGCCAGCAGCCCAAGCGGGACTAATGAAAAACTGTTTTTT.

CDR3 coding DNA: TGTGCCAGCAGCTTGGGGACTCTCTATAATTCACCCCTCCACTTT. The encoded protein is CASSLGTLYNSPLHF. V gene TRBV5-4 combines with J gene TRBJ1-6; D unclear. Trimming shortened V by 0 bases and J by 3 bases, and 7 bases separated the two germline ends. CDR1 and CDR2 from the germline V gene are SGHNT and YYREEE (reference sequence). The CDR3 contains 15 residues.

J is TRBJ1-5 and V is TRBV27; the D is unclear. Trimming left V 3 bases short and J 4 bases short, with 7 bases between. Germline V gene lookup returns CDR1 MNHEY and CDR2 SMNVEV (reference sequence). The CDR3 is 13 residues long. The DNA of the CDR3 is TGTGCCAGCAGTTTCCGGGAGAATCAGCCCCAGCATTTT. This translates into CASSFRENQPQHF.

The rearrangement links TRBV5-5 to TRBJ2-1, with TRBD1 matching 10 bases. The CDR3 is made up of 15 amino acids. V shed 4 bases and J 1 base; nucleotides not matched to a gene: 2. The V gene's germline CDR1 is SGHKS and CDR2 YYEKEE (reference sequence). The CDR3 region has the DNA TGTGCCAGCAGCGGGGGACAGGGGTCCTACAATGAGCAGTTCTTC. It codes for CASSGGQGSYNEQFF. The entire variable domain, with the rest obtained from reference TRBV5-5 and TRBJ2-1, is as follows: DAGVTQSPTHLIKTRGQQVTLRCSPISGHKSVSWYQQVLGQGPQFIFQYYEKEERGRGNFPDRFSARQFPNYSSELNVNALLLGDSALYLCASSGGQGSYNEQFFGPGTRLTVL.

CDR3 coding DNA: TGTGCCAGCAGTCTGACTAGCGGCCCCCCAGATACGCAGTATTTT. This codes for CASSLTSGPPDTQYF. The chain recombines TRBV2 with TRBJ2-3; the match to TRBD2 covers 9 bases. This CDR3 comprises 15 residues. Unmatched junction bases numbered 7, after V lost 5 bases and J lost 4 bases. Germline V gene lookup returns CDR1 SNHLY and CDR2 FYNNEI.

The chain joins TRBV28 to TRBJ1-2, with 7 nucleotides matching TRBD1. Trimming at V came to 2 bases and at J to 2 bases, leaving 5 bases not matched to a gene. CDR3 size: 15 residues. Germline V lookup: CDR1 MDHEN, CDR2 SYDVKM. The DNA of the CDR3 is TGTGCCAGCAGTTTAGCGACAGGGCCGAACTATGGCTACACCTTC. Protein product: CASSLATGPNYGYTF.

V is TRBV27 and J is TRBJ2-6; D might be TRBD1 (6 bases). This CDR3 contains 18 residues. The V gene lost 8 bases and the J gene lost 0 bases, with 20 bases spanning the gap. CDR1 is MNHEY and CDR2 is SMNVEV in the germline V gene (reference sequence). The CDR3: CASRALGARVSGANVLTF. In DNA form, the CDR3 reads TGTGCCAGCCGCGCATTGGGGGCGCGGGTCTCTGGGGCCAACGTCCTGACTTTC.

The chain joins TRBV18 to TRBJ1-1, with a weak D call TRBD1 (6 bases). V lost 7 bases and J lost 1, with 16 bases in between. CDR3 length equals 15 residues. Germline V gene lookup returns CDR1 KGHSH and CDR2 LQKENI. CDR3 coding DNA: TGTGCCAGCTTTACCGCAGGGGCCGGGAACACTGAAGCTTTCTTT. This translates into CASFTAGAGNTEAFF.

J is TRBJ1-2 and V is TRBV7-6; possible D gene TRBD1, 5 bases. Germline lookup yields CDR1 SGHVS and CDR2 FNYEAQ. Trimming stripped 5 bases from V and 2 bases from J, with 9 bases between. The CDR3 spans 13 residues. Here the CDR3 reads CASSQGLNYGYTF. For the CDR3, the DNA is TGTGCCAGCAGCCAGGGTTTGAACTATGGCTACACCTTC.

The chain couples TRBV14 to TRBJ1-1; TRBD1 might be the D (5 bases). This CDR3 comprises 13 residues. With 0 bases removed from V and 7 bases from J, the gap between germline ends came to 9 bases. The germline V gene encodes CDR1 SGHDN and CDR2 FVKESK. The CDR3 loop is CASSQDLDSEAFF. The CDR3 DNA reads TGTGCCAGCAGCCAAGATTTAGACAGTGAAGCTTTCTTT.

The rearrangement links TRBV10-3 to TRBJ1-1; the D gene is possibly TRBD1 (5 bases). The V gene's germline CDR1 is ENHRY and CDR2 SYGVKD. The CDR3 is 13 amino acids. V lost 4 bases to trimming and J lost 4 bases, with 10 bases between them. This CDR3 is CAISGGGVTEAFF. The DNA for the CDR3 is TGTGCCATCAGTGGGGGAGGGGTCACTGAAGCTTTCTTT.

This clone has only one observation. The gene calls are TRBV6-5 and TRBJ2-7; 8 nucleotides align to TRBD1. This CDR3 is built from 14 residues. Germline CDR1 MNHEY, CDR2 SVGAGI. V dropped 8 bases and J dropped 1; count of bases not matched to a gene: 7. The CDR3 sequence is CASAIDRGSYEQYF. The CDR3 nucleotides are TGTGCCAGCGCCATAGACAGGGGATCCTACGAGCAGTACTTC.

This chain joins TRBV5-1 and TRBJ2-5; D not resolved. CDR3 length: 16 residues. From germline, CDR1 is SGHRS and CDR2 YFSETQ. Trimming shortened V by 0 bases and J by 5 bases, and 17 bases separated the two germline ends. The CDR3 reads CASSLGPGSGSETQYF. DNA for the CDR3: TGCGCCAGCAGCTTGGGCCCTGGGTCCGGGTCGGAGACCCAGTACTTC.

This chain links TRBV15 with TRBJ2-1, with no clear D. Germline V CDR1 and CDR2: LNHNV, YYDKDF (reference sequence). The length of the CDR3 is 15 residues. Trimming pared 1 base from V and 0 bases from J, leaving 7 bases between. As DNA, the CDR3 is TGTGCCACCAGCAGAGCCGCGCTCTCCTACAATGAGCAGTTCTTC. This translates into CATSRAALSYNEQFF. Based on the CDR3 plus reference TRBV15 and TRBJ2-1, the full variable domain is DAMVIQNPRYQVTQFGKPVTLSCSQTLNHNVMYWYQQKSSQAPKLLFHYYDKDFNNEADTPDNFQSRRPNTSFCFLDIRSPGLGDTAMYLCATSRAALSYNEQFFGPGTRLTVL.

The chain is built from TRBV7-6 and TRBJ1-4, with 8 bases that match TRBD1. Losses at the gene ends were 2 bases for V and 8 bases for J; bases not matched to a gene: 10. The CDR3 is 16 amino acids. Looked up from germline, CDR1 is SGHVS and CDR2 is FNYEAQ. The DNA of the CDR3 is TGTGCCAGCAGCTTATCCGACAGGGGTCTAGGGGAAAAACTGTTTTTT. Amino acids: CASSLSDRGLGEKLFF.

CDR3 in amino acids: CASSQTSWELFF. CDR3 bases: TGCGCCAGCAGCCAAACTAGTTGGGAGCTGTTTTTT. This sequence joins TRBV5-1 and TRBJ2-2, with a possible D match to TRBD2 (5 bases). CDR1 is SGHRS and CDR2 is YFSETQ in the germline V gene. Trimming took off 4 bases at V and 9 bases at J, with 10 bases between the two ends. The CDR3 is 12 residues long.

The chain is built from TRBV15 and TRBJ1-1; D ambiguous. Trimming shortened V by 0 bases and J by 3 bases, and 11 bases separated the two germline ends. Germline CDR1 reads LNHNV; CDR2 reads YYDKDF (reference sequence). This CDR3 has 15 residues. DNA of the CDR3: TGTGCCACCAGCAGAGATAGAGATACCTACACTGAAGCTTTCTTT. This sequence encodes CATSRDRDTYTEAFF.